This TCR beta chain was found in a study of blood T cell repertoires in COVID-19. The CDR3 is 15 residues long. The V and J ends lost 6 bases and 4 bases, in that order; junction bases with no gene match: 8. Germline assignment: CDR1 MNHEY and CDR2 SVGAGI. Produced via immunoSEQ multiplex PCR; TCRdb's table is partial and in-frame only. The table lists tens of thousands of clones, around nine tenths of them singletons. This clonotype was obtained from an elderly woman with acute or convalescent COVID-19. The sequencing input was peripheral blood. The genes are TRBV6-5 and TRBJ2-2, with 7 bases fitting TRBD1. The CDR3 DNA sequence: TGTGCCAGCAGGCTGGGTGGGACAGCCACCGGGGAGCTGTTTTTT. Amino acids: CASRLGGTATGELFF.